Listed below are T cell receptor beta chains from one sample, sequenced in a study of blood T cell repertoires in COVID-19. Profiled with immunoSEQ multiplex PCR; TCRdb holds only in-frame clones, not every one. The sample contains some 190,000 clones, approximately 84% of which appear only once. Specimen: peripheral blood. Receptor source: a woman of 80 years or more with COVID-19, enrolled during active disease. Both conserved end residues are part of each CDR3. The D gene is left open where the match is weak. Rows give clone size only sometimes, using once, few, many, or a class for an expanded clone.

j_call d_call v_call clone_size cdr3_nt cdr3_aa
TRBJ1-2 TRBD1 TRBV5-1 NA TGCGCCAGCAGCGACGGCCCAGGGGGGACTGGCTACACCTTC CASSDGPGGTGYTF
TRBJ1-2 NA TRBV28 NA TGTGCCAGCAAAGGAGGGGGCTACACCTTC CASKGGGYTF
TRBJ1-3 TRBD1 TRBV5-1 NA TGCGCCAGCAGTTCATTTTCAACAGGGGGCGGTGGAAACACCATATATTTT CASSSFSTGGGGNTIYF
TRBJ1-1 NA TRBV3-1/TRBV3-2 NA TGTGCCACCCAAGAAATTCCCGGTAGCACTGAAGCTTTCTTT CATQEIPGSTEAFF
TRBJ2-1 TRBD1 TRBV4-1 NA TGCGCCAGCAGCCAGCAAGACAGGGTCAATGAGCAGTTCTTC CASSQQDRVNEQFF
TRBJ1-5 NA TRBV12-3/TRBV12-4 NA TGTGCCAGCAGTTTAGCGCGCCAGCCCCAGCATTTT CASSLARQPQHF
TRBJ2-3 NA TRBV5-1 NA TGCGCCAGCAGCTTGGTTCCCCTAGATACGCAGTATTTT CASSLVPLDTQYF
TRBJ2-7 NA TRBV11-3 NA TGTGCCAGCAGCTTGAGAGGGACTGGGAACTACGAGCAGTACTTC CASSLRGTGNYEQYF
TRBJ1-5 NA TRBV2 NA TGTGCCAGCAGTGAAGCGCGGGTGGGACAGCCCCAGCATTTT CASSEARVGQPQHF
TRBJ2-4 NA TRBV7-9 NA TGTGCCAGCTCCAAGACAGCCTTACAGGCAGGAAACATTCAGTACTTC CASSKTALQAGNIQYF
TRBJ2-6 NA TRBV19 NA TGTGCCAGTAGTCTAGAGGGACTGCGGGTAGGCTCTGGGGCCAACGTCCTGACTTTC CASSLEGLRVGSGANVLTF
TRBJ2-7 TRBD2 TRBV7-9 NA TGTGCCAGCAGCTCTCCACCCGGCGGGAGCTCCTACGAGCAGTACTTC CASSSPPGGSSYEQYF
TRBJ2-7 TRBD2 TRBV6-5 NA TGTGCCAGCATCTTGACTAGCGGGAGTTACGAGCAGTACTTC CASILTSGSYEQYF
TRBJ2-4 TRBD1 TRBV3-1/TRBV3-2 NA TGTGCCAGCAGCGCTACAGGGGTATCCAAAAACATTCAGTACTTC CASSATGVSKNIQYF
TRBJ1-5 NA TRBV6-1 NA TGTGCCAGCAGTGAACAAGGGGATTTTCAGCCCCAGCATTTT CASSEQGDFQPQHF
TRBJ2-3 NA TRBV15 NA TGTGCCACCAGCTCCCGGACAGATTACACAGATACGCAGTATTTT CATSSRTDYTDTQYF
TRBJ2-3 NA TRBV29-1 few TGCAGCGTTGAACTACAGGGACCGGCAGATACGCAGTATTTT CSVELQGPADTQYF
TRBJ1-4 NA TRBV5-6 NA TGTGCCAGCAGCTTGGGTCAGACTAATGAAAAACTGTTTTTT CASSLGQTNEKLFF
TRBJ2-4 NA TRBV24-1 NA TGTGCCACCAGTGATTGGGAGAGACCTAACATTCAGTACTTC CATSDWERPNIQYF
TRBJ1-1 NA TRBV29-1 NA TGCAGCGTTGAAGCCACTAACACTGAAGCTTTCTTT CSVEATNTEAFF
TRBJ1-6 NA TRBV14 NA TGTGCCAGCAGCCCGTCACTGGGCGGGCCCAATTCACCCCTCCACTTT CASSPSLGGPNSPLHF
TRBJ2-3 TRBD1 TRBV9 NA TGTGCCAGCAGCCCACAGACAGGGGAGGTGGATACGCAGTATTTT CASSPQTGEVDTQYF
TRBJ2-3 NA TRBV6-5 once TGTGCCAGCTCCCAGGGCAGGGGTGCTCTGGATACGCAGTATTTT CASSQGRGALDTQYF
TRBJ1-2 NA TRBV12-3/TRBV12-4 NA TGTGCCAGCAGTTTTTTAGCTGGGGGCTACACCTTC CASSFLAGGYTF
TRBJ2-3 TRBD1 TRBV2 NA TGTGCCAGCAGTAAAGAACAGGGGAGCACAGATACGCAGTATTTT CASSKEQGSTDTQYF
TRBJ1-1 NA TRBV9 NA TGTGCCAGCAGCCAGGGAGGGAACACTGAAGCTTTCTTT CASSQGGNTEAFF
TRBJ2-7 NA TRBV2 once TGTGCCAGCAGGGCCATCCGGTTGGACGGGGGCTCCTACGAGCAGTACTTC CASRAIRLDGGSYEQYF
TRBJ2-5 NA TRBV25-1 NA TGTGCCCGGCTTGGCCAGGGGTTAGAGACCCAGTACTTC CARLGQGLETQYF
TRBJ1-4 TRBD1 TRBV5-1 NA TGCGCCAGCAGCTTGCGACAGGGGGAAAAACTGTTTTTT CASSLRQGEKLFF
TRBJ2-4 TRBD2 TRBV9 NA TGTGCCAGCAGCGTAGGGGTACTTGGGACTAGCGGGGCTAAAAACATTCAGTACTTC CASSVGVLGTSGAKNIQYF
TRBJ2-7 NA TRBV7-6 NA TGTGCCAGCAGCTTAGTCGGGCAGGAGGGTCGCTACGAGCAGTACTTC CASSLVGQEGRYEQYF
TRBJ1-5 NA TRBV5-1 NA TGCGCCAGCAGCTCGACAGCCGACCGCAATCAGCCCCAGCATTTT CASSSTADRNQPQHF